This TCR beta chain was captured by sequencing in a study of Graves' ophthalmopathy and Graves' hyperthyroidism. Study as a whole: At the time of initial diagnosis and before any treatment, peripheral blood was collected.

RNA transcripts provided the template for amplifying TCR beta CDR3 regions. HTBI primers primed a first-round RT-PCR, and a second-round multiplex PCR followed. TCRdb passed the multiplex PCR reads through MiXCR, listing each CDR3 protein once. The repertoire holds approximately 700,000 distinct CDR3 sequences, with 40% as singletons. Other autoimmune diseases, uncontrolled infections, pregnancy or lactation ruled patients out of participation. Diagnosis was based on clinical symptoms, serum thyroxine, TRAb, thyroid ultrasound and orbital computed tomography. The PBMC fraction was derived from around 10 ml of fresh peripheral blood. The trim removed 11 bases at V and 6 bases at J, leaving 9 bases unmatched. The length of the CDR3 is 14 residues. Per the germline V gene, CDR1 is SEHNR and CDR2 is FQNEAQ (reference sequence).

Input material: peripheral blood. The sequence was collected from an adult man with Graves' ophthalmopathy. V is TRBV7-9 and J is TRBJ2-7, with 14 bases matching TRBD2. The CDR3 here is CAAAGLAGEGEQYF. DNA for the CDR3: TGTGCCGCGGCGGGACTAGCGGGAGAAGGCGAGCAGTACTTC.